Presented here are 24 T cell receptor beta chains from one specimen sequenced in a study of shared clonotypes between healthy human individuals. The repertoire was sequenced with immunoSEQ multiplex PCR; TCRdb's copy has only in-frame clones and lacks some. The table lists fewer than 550,000 clones, about three quarters of them singletons. Sequencing used PBMCs. The receptors were gathered from a woman between 35 and 50 years old in good health. Some clones in this sample may be carry-over from other donors' samples.

V gene TRBV28 combines with J gene TRBJ2-5, with 10 nucleotides matching TRBD2. The germline V gene has CDR1 MDHEN and CDR2 SYDVKM. The CDR3 spans 14 residues. J gave up 5 bases and V 6 bases, and 6 bases lay outside the gene matches. CDR3 sequence: CASRPAGGPETQYF. CDR3 nucleotides: TGTGCCAGCAGACCAGCGGGAGGGCCGGAGACCCAGTACTTC.

This chain uses TRBV6-5 with TRBJ1-2; the D is unclear. Germline loops: CDR1 MNHEY, CDR2 SVGAGI. This CDR3 is 14 amino acids long. V was trimmed by 0 bases and J by 8 bases, leaving 13 bases between them. For the CDR3, the DNA is TGTGCCAGCAGTTACTCGGCATCTCTAGGGGGCTACACCTTC. This codes for CASSYSASLGGYTF.

CDR3 in amino acids: CASSFDHYNEQFF. The CDR3, as DNA: TGCGCCAGCAGCTTTGACCACTACAATGAGCAGTTCTTC. The V gene is TRBV5-1, the J gene TRBJ2-1; D gene unclear. Looked up from germline, CDR1 is SGHRS and CDR2 is YFSETQ. The V end lost 2 bases, the J end lost 3 bases, and 6 bases lay between the germline ends. This CDR3 is built from 13 residues.

In its sample, this clone was seen a few times. This chain joins TRBV30 and TRBJ1-1, with unresolved D. Germline lookup yields CDR1 GTSNPN and CDR2 SVGIG (reference sequence). The CDR3 extends over 13 amino acids. V was trimmed by 1 base and J by 10 bases, leaving 16 bases between them. This CDR3 reads CAWSELQPIRAFF. The CDR3 bases are TGTGCCTGGAGTGAACTACAGCCTATACGAGCTTTCTTT.

This clone appeared a few times. The chain joins TRBV18 to TRBJ1-5, with TRBD1 as a possible D gene (6 bases). CDR1 is KGHSH and CDR2 is LQKENI in the germline V gene. The ends were cut back, 6 bases at V and 0 bases at J, with 12 bases in the middle. The CDR3 loop spans 15 amino acids. The CDR3, as DNA: TGTGCCAGCTCCCAAGGACAGAATAGCAATCAGCCCCAGCATTTT. It specifies CASSQGQNSNQPQHF.

The chain uses TRBV19 and TRBJ1-1; D is perhaps TRBD1 (6 bases). The germline V and J ends were trimmed by 9 bases and 8 bases, with 19 bases remaining between them. This CDR3 spans 13 amino acids. Germline V CDR1 and CDR2: LNHDA, SQIVND (reference sequence). The CDR3 DNA follows: TGTGCCAGCACCTCCGTTTCGGGGGCAGAAGCTTTCTTT. This gives the protein CASTSVSGAEAFF.

There are a few counts of this clone. The chain carries TRBV28 and TRBJ1-1; tentatively, D is TRBD1 (6 bases). Germline assignment: CDR1 MDHEN and CDR2 SYDVKM. CDR3 length: 12 residues. Trimming took 6 bases from V and 5 from J, leaving 10 bases between them. CDR3 nucleotides: TGTGCCAGCAGGGTAGGGGGGACTGAAGCTTTCTTT. It specifies CASRVGGTEAFF.

J is TRBJ2-7 and V is TRBV7-2; 11 bases fit TRBD2. The junction had 7 bases not matched to a gene; V was cut back by 5 bases and J by 4 bases. The germline V gene encodes CDR1 SGHTA and CDR2 FQGNSA. This CDR3 comprises 15 residues. The chain's CDR3 is CASSPTGTSGYEQYF. DNA of the CDR3: TGTGCCAGCAGCCCGACCGGGACTAGCGGATACGAGCAGTACTTC.

This clone occurred once. This chain uses TRBV27 with TRBJ2-5, with 10 nucleotides matching TRBD1. The germline CDR1 and CDR2 sequences are MNHEY and SMNVEV (reference sequence). The CDR3 has 15 residues. With V trimmed by 2 bases and J by 2 bases, 2 bases remained unmatched. CDR3: CASSLGTGVQETQYF. CDR3 DNA: TGTGCCAGCAGTTTAGGGACAGGGGTACAAGAGACCCAGTACTTC.

The chain couples TRBV19 to TRBJ1-2; D is ambiguous. The germline V gene encodes CDR1 LNHDA and CDR2 SQIVND (reference sequence). Trimming shortened V by 3 bases and J by 7 bases, and 12 bases separated the two germline ends. The CDR3 sequence is 13 residues long. The CDR3, as DNA: TGTGCCAGTAGTATGTTGGAAGTCTTTGGCTACACCTTC. Encoded protein: CASSMLEVFGYTF.

The chain combines TRBV7-9 with TRBJ2-1; 9 bases line up with TRBD1. The length of the CDR3 is 15 residues. CDR1 and CDR2 (germline): SEHNR, FQNEAQ (reference sequence). V was clipped by 6 bases and J by 5 bases; unmatched bases: 8. Here the CDR3 DNA reads TGTGCCAGCAGTCAACTGGGACAGGGAGACAATGAGCAGTTCTTC. It translates to CASSQLGQGDNEQFF.

V is TRBV7-2 and J is TRBJ2-7; a possible D gene is TRBD1 (5 bases). V lost 2 bases and J lost 2, with 13 bases in between. CDR1 is SGHTA and CDR2 is FQGNSA in the germline V gene. This CDR3 is built from 15 residues. The CDR3 coding sequence is TGTGCCAGCAGCTTAAAGTCTGGGGCCCCCTACGAGCAGTACTTC. Encoded protein: CASSLKSGAPYEQYF.

The chain uses TRBV5-6 and TRBJ2-3; 8 positions agree with TRBD1. V gave up 4 bases and J gave up 5 bases; unmatched junction bases: 6. This CDR3 is built from 14 residues. Germline V gene lookup returns CDR1 SGHDT and CDR2 YYEEEE. Here the CDR3 DNA reads TGTGCCAGCAGCGCGGGACAGGTGGGAGATACGCAGTATTTT. It translates to CASSAGQVGDTQYF. Full variable domain (missing parts from reference TRBV5-6 and TRBJ2-3): DAGVTQSPTHLIKTRGQQVTLRCSPKSGHDTVSWYQQALGQGPQFIFQYYEEEERQRGNFPDRFSGHQFPNYSSELNVNALLLGDSALYLCASSAGQVGDTQYFGPGTRLTVL.

In regard to this clone: The sample holds other DNA sequences that translate to the same CDR3. The chain uses TRBV7-9 and TRBJ1-1; D gene unclear. The CDR3 is made up of 13 amino acids. V was cut by 1 base and J by 4 bases, with 7 bases left in between. Germline CDR1 and CDR2: SEHNR and FQNEAQ (reference sequence). Here the CDR3 DNA reads TGTGCCAGCAGCTTAGGAGGAGGCACTGAAGCTTTCTTT. Protein product: CASSLGGGTEAFF.

The CDR3 is CASSIIQNSNQPQHF. The CDR3 coding sequence is TGTGCCAGTAGTATAATACAGAACAGCAATCAGCCCCAGCATTTT. This chain uses TRBV19 with TRBJ1-5; no definite D call. CDR3 length: 15 amino acids. The germline CDR1 and CDR2 sequences are LNHDA and SQIVND (reference sequence). Trimming left V 2 bases short and J 1 base short, with 9 bases between.

The chain carries TRBV29-1 and TRBJ1-2; 10 bases are a match to TRBD1. The CDR3 runs 12 residues. J gave up 8 bases and V 4 bases, and 4 bases lay outside the gene matches. Germline CDR1 is SQVTM and CDR2 is ANQGSEA. The CDR3 reads CSVGDRGEGYTF. CDR3 in DNA: TGCAGCGTTGGGGACAGGGGCGAAGGCTACACCTTC.

The rearrangement joins TRBV6-1 to TRBJ1-2; D remains unclear. This CDR3 spans 15 amino acids. With 4 bases removed from V and 2 bases from J, the gap between germline ends came to 14 bases. Germline lookup yields CDR1 MNHNS and CDR2 SASEGT. The CDR3 bases are TGTGCCAGCAGTGTCGGTCTTAGCGAAAACTATGGCTACACCTTC. Its protein product is CASSVGLSENYGYTF.

This chain connects TRBV27 to TRBJ2-7; 11 bases agree with TRBD2. This CDR3 has 20 amino acids. From germline, CDR1 is MNHEY and CDR2 SMNVEV (reference sequence). The V segment lost 2 bases and the J segment 4 bases; nucleotides outside the gene matches: 19. The CDR3 loop is CASSLRLRVGTSGFPYEQYF. Here the CDR3 DNA reads TGTGCCAGCAGTTTAAGGTTACGGGTAGGGACTAGCGGATTCCCTTACGAGCAGTACTTC.

The rearrangement links TRBV7-2 to TRBJ2-5; the D is unclear. The J call may not be correct, given that the DNA end is closer to TRBJ2-7. The CDR3 sequence is 12 residues long. Per germline, CDR1 SGHTA and CDR2 FQGNSA. CDR3 residues: CASSVWGYEQYF. The CDR3 DNA follows: TGTGCCAGCAGCGTCTGGGGTTACGAGCAGTACTTC.

This clone occurred many times. The chain has TRBV7-2 and TRBJ2-7; D perhaps matches TRBD2 (5 bases). Per the germline V gene, CDR1 is SGHTA and CDR2 is FQGNSA. Deletions cut 5 bases from V and 10 bases from J, with 27 bases between. CDR3 length: 16 amino acids. The CDR3 here is CASSPRPLVSKPEQYF. The CDR3 coding sequence is TGTGCCAGCAGCCCCAGGCCACTAGTTTCGAAACCTGAACAGTACTTC.

The chain links TRBV7-3 to TRBJ2-1; 7 nucleotides agree with TRBD2. Germline V gives CDR1 SGHTA, CDR2 FQGTGA. This CDR3 has 14 residues. The junction had 5 bases not matched to a gene; V was cut back by 2 bases and J by 7 bases. The CDR3 nucleotides are TGTGCCAGCAGCTTAGGAGGGACTACGAATGAGCAGTTCTTC. This gives the protein CASSLGGTTNEQFF.

V usage is TRBV27 and J usage is TRBJ1-6; no definite D call. This CDR3 comprises 13 residues. Germline V lookup: CDR1 MNHEY, CDR2 SMNVEV (reference sequence). V lost 6 bases and J lost 7, with 10 bases in between. CDR3 protein: CASSPRTNSPLHF. For the CDR3, the DNA is TGTGCCAGCAGCCCCAGGACGAATTCACCCCTCCACTTT.

This clone was seen a single time. The chain carries TRBV5-1 and TRBJ1-2; tentative D call: TRBD1 (6 bases). This CDR3 spans 15 amino acids. Trimming cost V 0 bases and J 6 bases, with 15 bases left between them. Germline CDR1 is SGHRS and CDR2 is YFSETQ. The CDR3 DNA sequence: TGCGCCAGCAGCTTGGGACAGGCCCAAGGGGATGGCTACACCTTC. This sequence encodes CASSLGQAQGDGYTF.

The V call is TRBV19, the J call TRBJ2-5; TRBD2 is a possible D gene (5 bases). CDR3 length equals 15 residues. Trimming took 4 bases from V and 2 from J, leaving 14 bases between them. In germline, CDR1 is LNHDA, CDR2 SQIVND (reference sequence). CDR3 region: CASSKRYAEQETQYF. The CDR3 region has the DNA TGTGCCAGTAGTAAGCGGTACGCGGAACAAGAGACCCAGTACTTC.